Below are 13 T cell receptor beta chains sequenced from a single sample in a study of blood T cell repertoires in COVID-19. Assay: immunoSEQ multiplex PCR; the TCRdb copy retains only in-frame clones and omits some. Of over 200,000 clones listed, about 85% are singletons. Sequencing used peripheral blood. The origin of the receptors is a woman over 75 with acute or convalescent COVID-19.

The gene calls are TRBV3-1 (or the pseudogene TRBV3-2) and TRBJ1-6, with 10 bases matching TRBD1. Looked up from germline, CDR1 is LGHDT and CDR2 is YNNKEL (reference sequence). This CDR3 is 15 amino acids long. J was trimmed by 8 bases and V by 5 bases; bases with no gene match: 6. The CDR3 nucleotides are TGTGCCAGCAGCTTACCGGGACAGGGGCATTCACCCCTCCACTTT. Translation: CASSLPGQGHSPLHF.

The chain carries TRBV3-1 (or the pseudogene TRBV3-2) and TRBJ1-1, with 7 bases aligning to TRBD1. The CDR3 has 15 residues. Germline assignment: CDR1 LGHDT and CDR2 YNNKEL (reference sequence). Trimming cost V 5 bases and J 5 bases; bases outside gene matches: 11. The CDR3 DNA reads TGTGCCAGCAGCAATACAGGGGTTAGAGAAACTGAAGCTTTCTTT. Protein product: CASSNTGVRETEAFF.

The V call is TRBV28, the J call TRBJ2-7; D gene unclear. CDR1 is MDHEN and CDR2 is SYDVKM in the germline V gene. V lost 2 bases and J lost 6, with 14 bases in between. The CDR3 loop spans 14 amino acids. The CDR3 protein is CASSLAGHLGEQYF. DNA for the CDR3: TGTGCCAGCAGTTTAGCAGGTCATCTCGGCGAGCAGTACTTC.

The V call is TRBV4-1, the J call TRBJ1-4; a possible D gene is TRBD1 (5 bases). The CDR3 sequence is 15 residues long. CDR1 is MGHRA, CDR2 YSYEKL, per germline. The V end was cut by 4 bases, the J end by 4 bases, with 13 bases between. DNA of the CDR3: TGCGCCAGCAGCCCAGCAGGGTTGGGTAATGAAAAACTGTTTTTT. Protein: CASSPAGLGNEKLFF.

The chain recombines TRBV7-9 with TRBJ2-3; no clear D. V gave up 5 bases and J gave up 2 bases, with 5 bases separating them. CDR3 size: 12 residues. Germline V gene lookup returns CDR1 SEHNR and CDR2 FQNEAQ (reference sequence). CDR3 sequence reads: CASSPYTDTQYF. The CDR3, as DNA: TGTGCCAGCAGCCCCTACACAGATACGCAGTATTTT. Combining the CDR3 with reference TRBV7-9 and TRBJ2-3 gives the whole variable domain DTGVSQNPRHKITKRGQNVTFRCDPISEHNRLYWYRQTLGQGPEFLTYFQNEAQLEKSRLLSDRFSAERPKGSFSTLEIQRTEQGDSAMYLCASSPYTDTQYFGPGTRLTVL.

In its sample, this clone was seen a few times. The chain carries TRBV12-3 or TRBV12-4 and TRBJ1-2; 7 nucleotides align to TRBD1. With V trimmed by 6 bases and J by 7 bases, 5 bases remained unmatched. This CDR3 contains 12 residues. The CDR3: CASSRQGGGYTF. The CDR3 DNA sequence: TGTGCCAGCAGCCGACAGGGAGGTGGCTACACCTTC.

The rearrangement joins TRBV7-9 to TRBJ2-3, with D tentatively TRBD2 (6 bases). The CDR3 runs to 15 residues. V lost 2 bases to trimming and J lost 3 bases, with 12 bases between them. The germline V gene has CDR1 SEHNR and CDR2 FQNEAQ (reference sequence). CDR3 DNA sequence: TGTGCCAGCAGCTTATTGTCTAGCGAGACAGATACGCAGTATTTT. It encodes CASSLLSSETDTQYF.

V usage is TRBV29-1 and J usage is TRBJ1-5, with D possibly TRBD1 on 6 matching bases. The V end was cut by 4 bases, the J end by 7 bases, with 14 bases between. Germline CDR1 is SQVTM and CDR2 is ANQGSEA. The CDR3 is 13 amino acids. The CDR3 DNA is TGCAGCGTTGGAGGGGGGGCGGGACAGCCCCAGCATTTT. Protein: CSVGGGAGQPQHF. The full variable domain, rest sourced from reference TRBV29-1 and TRBJ1-5, is SAVISQKPSRDICQRGTSLTIQCQVDSQVTMMFWYRQQPGQSLTLIATANQGSEATYESGFVIDKFPISRPNLTFSTLTVSNMSPEDSSIYLCSVGGGAGQPQHFGDGTRLSIL.

The chain carries TRBV20-1 and TRBJ2-1; 10 bases are a match to TRBD2. In germline, CDR1 is DFQATT, CDR2 SNEGSKA (reference sequence). This CDR3 is built from 17 residues. V was pared by 3 bases and J by 2 bases, with 10 bases of the junction left unmatched. The DNA of the CDR3 is TGCAGTGCTAGTCTTAGCGGGAGGCCCTCCCCCTACAATGAGCAGTTCTTC. Protein product: CSASLSGRPSPYNEQFF.

The chain uses TRBV12-3 or TRBV12-4 and TRBJ2-1; D not certain. The CDR3 length is 13 residues. V was cut by 6 bases and J by 2 bases, with 8 bases left in between. The CDR3 sequence: CASSRPPYNEQFF. The DNA of the CDR3 is TGTGCCAGCAGCCGTCCCCCCTACAATGAGCAGTTCTTC.

This clone was counted a few times. The J gene is TRBJ1-2, the V gene TRBV29-1; maybe TRBD1 (6 bases). The CDR3 extends over 14 amino acids. Germline CDR1 SQVTM, CDR2 ANQGSEA. Trimming pared 0 bases from V and 3 bases from J, leaving 11 bases between. The CDR3 protein is CSVEDGGRYYGYTF. The CDR3, as DNA: TGCAGCGTTGAAGATGGGGGCAGGTACTATGGCTACACCTTC.

The rearrangement links TRBV7-2 to TRBJ1-3; possibly TRBD1 for D (5 bases). Trimming pared 7 bases from V and 4 bases from J, leaving 17 bases between. The CDR3 spans 15 residues. Germline V gene data show CDR1 as SGHTA and CDR2 as FQGNSA. The chain's CDR3 is CASNPMGTRGNTIYF. The CDR3 DNA reads TGTGCCAGCAACCCCATGGGGACTAGAGGAAACACCATATATTTT.

The rearrangement links TRBV3-1 (or the pseudogene TRBV3-2) to TRBJ2-7; the D gene is possibly TRBD1 (5 bases). Per the germline V gene, CDR1 is LGHDT and CDR2 is YNNKEL (reference sequence). V was pared by 1 base and J by 2 bases, with 12 bases between. The CDR3 has 15 residues. The CDR3 region is CASSQGQPRTYEQYF. CDR3 DNA sequence: TGTGCCAGCAGCCAAGGACAGCCCCGGACCTACGAGCAGTACTTC.